This T cell receptor beta chain was identified in a study of blood T cell repertoires in COVID-19. Original methodology: Nucleated cell counts were estimated from reference gene primer amplification. TCRdb keeps only in-frame clones here, not all; method: immunoSEQ multiplex PCR. For V, J and clone size, that table is used; D and trimming come from the DNA. The sample lists under 300,000 clones; approximately 85% were seen once. Individuals drawn from some 25 US areas were about 18 to 95 years old. The sequencing sample was made of PBMCs or T cells enriched from blood (not recorded which). This sequence originates from a woman aged 25 to 39 who had recovered from COVID-19.

The CDR3 reads CASSPITGIDGAEAFF. The CDR3 DNA reads TGTGCCAGCAGCCCGATCACGGGGATCGATGGGGCTGAAGCTTTCTTT. This chain links TRBV14 with TRBJ1-1; D unresolved. The CDR3 spans 16 residues. The germline V and J ends were trimmed by 4 bases and 6 bases, with 21 bases remaining between them. Germline V gene lookup returns CDR1 SGHDN and CDR2 FVKESK.